This TCR beta chain is from a study of metastatic and nonmetastatic thyroid tumors (TCRdb year 2020). As for the study more broadly: For patients with malignant and with benign thyroid disease, the researchers compared repertoires between peripheral blood samples and tumor or nodule tissue samples.

Inclusive of the bounding cysteine and phenylalanine, the CDR3 is 15 residues long. The kept DNA is CDR3 alone, 45 bases in frame from the first base. Trimming at the junction amounts to 2 bases on V and 6 bases on J, and the germline ends lie 11 bases apart. The germline V gene (reference sequence) supplies CDR1 LNHDA and CDR2 SQIVND. The study at large found these results: In both blood and tumor samples, malignant tumors were reported to have significantly higher TCR beta diversity than benign nodules.

Receptors were amplified or captured by PCR. Sequenced using an Illumina HiSeq 4000. The TCR beta-chain CDR3 region of each patient was profiled by high-throughput sequencing. Regarding the original processing steps: A classifier to discriminate distant-metastatic papillary thyroid cancer patients was built from CDR3 differences across clinicopathological groups. The Shannon index was used to assess repertoire diversity, and the Morisita-Horn index was used to assess tumor-blood repertoire similarity. The raw public reads went through TCRdb reprocessing: fastp at Q25, MiXCR clone calling, in-frame beta chains kept. TCRdb, rather than the study authors, made the V and J calls. For this sample the table gives 20,000 to 25,000 clones, of which roughly 24% were detected only once. Of the sample, roughly 5.9% falls within the top ten clones. No treatment had been received by any patient before thyroid surgery. The study retrospectively analysed patient clinical samples collected from about 2012 to 2019 using T-cell receptor beta sequencing.

This clone was detected a few times. There is no known antigen for this receptor. Base qualities are not provided; no much larger clone lies one nucleotide away. This receptor was identified in a female donor with papillary thyroid cancer or a benign thyroid nodule (not recorded which). Some clones in this sample may be carry-over from other donors' samples. The sequencing sample was made of tumor tissue. Recombination connected TRBV19 to TRBJ1-6; no D gene call is confident. The CDR3 has the sequence CASSISLVTNSPLHF. The DNA is as follows: TGTGCCAGTAGTATATCATTGGTGACTAATTCACCCCTCCACTTT.